A selection of T cell receptor beta chains follows, all from one sample in a study of breast tumors, draining lymph nodes, adjacent tissues. TCRdb processed the multiplex PCR reads anew with MiXCR; each CDR3 protein has one entry. The profile shows some 120,000 distinct CDR3 sequences, roughly 21% of them singletons. The sample consisted of axillary lymph node tissue. The receptors were sampled from a female donor with breast cancer. Some clones in this sample may be carry-over from other donors' samples. The CDR3 runs from the conserved cysteine through the conserved F or W. A D gene is named only where the DNA matches it firmly. The size of a clone is reported for some rows only, either as once, few or many, or as a class for expanded clones.

j_call,clone_size,d_call,v_call,cdr3_nt,cdr3_aa
TRBJ2-7,many,.,TRBV2,TGTGCCAGCAAGCGCCGTGAGACCTACGAGCAGTACTTC,CASKRRETYEQYF
TRBJ1-4,many,.,TRBV20-1,TGCAGTGCTAGAGAGGGGAAGGAAAAACTGTTTTTT,CSAREGKEKLFF
TRBJ2-3,many,TRBD1,TRBV12-3/TRBV12-4,TGTGCCAGCAGGCGACAGGGACCCACAGATACGCAGTATTTT,CASRRQGPTDTQYF
TRBJ2-1,many,TRBD2,TRBV4-2,TGTGCCAGCAGCCGTAGATACACCGGGACTAGCGGAGAAGGGTTCGATGAGCAGTTCTTC,CASSRRYTGTSGEGFDEQFF
TRBJ2-3,many,.,TRBV3-1,TGTGCCAGCAGCCAAGGCTACGGACGGGGAGATACGCAGTATTTT,CASSQGYGRGDTQYF
TRBJ1-3,.,.,TRBV20-1,TGCAGTGCCCGGAGGGGTCACTCTGGAAACACCATATATTTT,CSARRGHSGNTIYF
TRBJ2-7,many,TRBD1,TRBV7-9,TGTGCCAGCAGCTTATCTACCAGGGGGTACGAGCAGTACTTC,CASSLSTRGYEQYF
TRBJ2-1,many,TRBD2,TRBV4-1,TGCGCCAGCAGCCACCTACTAGCGGGAGGGTTGAATGAGCAGTTCTTC,CASSHLLAGGLNEQFF
TRBJ2-5,many,.,TRBV18,TGCGCCAGCAGCCCTGGGTACCAAGAGACCCAGTACTTC,CASSPGYQETQYF
TRBJ1-5,many,.,TRBV19,TGTGCCAGTAGTATTGCGTATTACAATCAGCCCCAGCATTTT,CASSIAYYNQPQHF
TRBJ2-1,many,.,TRBV12-3/TRBV12-4,TGTGCCAGCAGTTCAAACAATGAGCAGTTCTTC,CASSSNNEQFF
TRBJ1-2,many,.,TRBV7-2,TGTGCCAGCTCCCCCGACCATTACTCAATAACTAACTATGGCTACACCTTC,CASSPDHYSITNYGYTF
TRBJ2-3,many,.,TRBV10-1,TGCGCCAGCAGCCGGGACCGCACAGATACGCAGTATTTT,CASSRDRTDTQYF
TRBJ2-3,many,.,TRBV12-5,TGTGCTAGTGGGAACGCGGGGAATACGCAGTATTTT,CASGNAGNTQYF
TRBJ1-6,many,TRBD1,TRBV7-9,TGTGCCAGACGGCCGGGACAGGGGGATTCACCCCTCCACTTT,CARRPGQGDSPLHF
TRBJ2-3,many,.,TRBV3-1,TGTGCCAGCAGCCAAGATCCGGGAGGCACAGATACGCAGTATTTT,CASSQDPGGTDTQYF
TRBJ2-1,.,.,TRBV28,TGTGCCAGCGGATTGGGGGATCTAGACAATGAGCAGTTCTTC,CASGLGDLDNEQFF
TRBJ2-3,many,.,TRBV20-1,TGCAGTGCTAACAGGGAGCTTAGCACAGATACGCAGTATTTT,CSANRELSTDTQYF
TRBJ2-1,many,TRBD2,TRBV7-2,TGTGCCAGCGGCGGGACTAGCGGATACAATGAGCAGTTCTTC,CASGGTSGYNEQFF
TRBJ2-3,many,TRBD2,TRBV5-6,TGTGCCAGCAGCTTTGAACTAGCGGGAGTCCCAGATACGCAGTATTTT,CASSFELAGVPDTQYF
TRBJ2-2,many,TRBD1,TRBV19,TGTGCCAGTAGTATTAAACAGGGGGCGCCCGGGGAGCTGTTTTTT,CASSIKQGAPGELFF
TRBJ2-1,many,TRBD2,TRBV24-1,TGTGCCACCAGTGCGACGGGACTAGCGAACTACAATGAGCAGTTCTTC,CATSATGLANYNEQFF
TRBJ1-2,many,.,TRBV6-5,TGTGCCAGCACCAGGGCCGTTAACTATGGCTACACCTTC,CASTRAVNYGYTF
TRBJ2-1,many,TRBD2,TRBV20-1,TGCAGTGCTAGGGCAATAGCGGGGGGGCAGTTCTTC,CSARAIAGGQFF
TRBJ2-5,.,.,TRBV3-1,TGTGCCAGCAGCCTCGAGAACCACGGGAAGCCCGACCAAGAGACCCAGTACTTC,CASSLENHGKPDQETQYF
TRBJ2-7,many,.,TRBV5-1,TGCGCCAGCAGCTTGGATCCGGGGCGCGAGCAGTACTTC,CASSLDPGREQYF
TRBJ2-1,many,.,TRBV7-9,TGTGCCAGTACGGAAAGCTACAATGAGCAGTTCTTC,CASTESYNEQFF